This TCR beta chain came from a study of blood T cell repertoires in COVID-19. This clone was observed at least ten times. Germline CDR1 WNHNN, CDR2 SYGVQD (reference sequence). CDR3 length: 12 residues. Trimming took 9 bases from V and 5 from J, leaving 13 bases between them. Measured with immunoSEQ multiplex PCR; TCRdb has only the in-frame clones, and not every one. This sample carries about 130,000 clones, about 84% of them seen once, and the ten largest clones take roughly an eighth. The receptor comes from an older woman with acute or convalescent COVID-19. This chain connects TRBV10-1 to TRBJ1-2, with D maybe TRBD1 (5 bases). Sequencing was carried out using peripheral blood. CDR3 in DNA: TGCGCCAGTTTATTAACAGGATATGGCTACACCTTC. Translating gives CASLLTGYGYTF.